This T cell receptor beta chain was recovered during a study of shared clonotypes between healthy human individuals. Naive-designated CD8 cells lacked CD45RO, were positively enriched for CCR7, and omitted terminally differentiated effector memory CD45RA+ cells. This CDR3 comprises 14 residues. V was pared by 5 bases and J by 7 bases, with 7 bases of the junction left unmatched. Germline V gene lookup returns CDR1 MNHNY and CDR2 SVGAGI (reference sequence). This table comes from immunoSEQ multiplex PCR, and its TCRdb copy is limited to in-frame clones, with some not included. The sample includes about 2 million clones, around 96% of them seen just once.

The sequenced sample was naive CD8+ T cells sorted from blood. The chain uses TRBV6-6 and TRBJ2-7; TRBD1 matches at 11 bases. The source of this sequence is a young man in good health. The DNA for the CDR3 is TGTGCCAGCAGTACCGGGACAGGGGGACCGGAGCAGTACTTC. Protein product: CASSTGTGGPEQYF.